These 10 T cell receptor beta chains were all obtained from the same sample, sequenced in a study of OX40 agonist ivuxolimab in advanced cancers. Generated by immunoSEQ multiplex PCR, the TCRdb table keeps only in-frame clones and is missing some. The table includes more than 35,000 clones, 65% to 85% detected once. The starting material was CD4+ or CD8+ T cells sorted from blood, obtained in a trial of the OX40 agonist ivuxolimab. The receptors shown here come from an adult with an advanced solid tumor such as melanoma, head and neck, liver or kidney cancer.

The rearrangement links TRBV29-1 to TRBJ1-6, with 7 nucleotides matching TRBD1. The V and J ends lost 7 bases and 6 bases, in that order; junction bases with no gene match: 9. Germline loops: CDR1 SQVTM, CDR2 ANQGSEA. The CDR3 runs 14 residues. CDR3 in amino acids: CSAQQGQSNSPLHF. CDR3 coding DNA: TGCAGCGCCCAACAGGGGCAGAGTAATTCACCCCTCCACTTT.

The chain combines TRBV5-1 with TRBJ1-4; no clear D. This CDR3 comprises 15 residues. V shed 0 bases and J shed 3 bases, with 9 bases lying between them. The germline V gene encodes CDR1 SGHRS and CDR2 YFSETQ. This chain's CDR3 is CASSLEVAANEKLFF. DNA of the CDR3: TGCGCCAGCAGCTTGGAAGTGGCCGCTAATGAAAAACTGTTTTTT.

The chain couples TRBV10-1 to TRBJ2-1; D remains ambiguous. This CDR3 comprises 12 residues. The V and J ends lost 4 bases and 10 bases respectively, with 11 bases between them. In germline, CDR1 is WNHNN, CDR2 SYGVQD (reference sequence). DNA for the CDR3: TGCGCCAGCAGTGCTAGACACCCCGAGCAGTTCTTC. Protein: CASSARHPEQFF.

This clone came up a few times. This chain joins TRBV11-3 and TRBJ2-5; 7 bases fit TRBD2. V lost 5 bases to trimming and J lost 1 base; unmatched junction nucleotides: 1. The germline gives CDR1 SGHNT, CDR2 YENEEA. The CDR3 sequence is 13 residues long. CDR3 region: CASSRTSQETQYF. The CDR3 DNA is TGTGCCAGCAGCCGGACTAGCCAAGAGACCCAGTACTTC.

The rearrangement uses TRBV30 and TRBJ2-1; TRBD2 aligns across 10 bases. CDR3 length: 15 residues. The junction had 9 bases not matched to a gene; V was cut back by 0 bases and J by 10 bases. CDR1 GTSNPN and CDR2 SVGIG come from the germline V gene (reference sequence). This chain's CDR3 is CAWSVLTSGVGEQFF. Here the CDR3 DNA reads TGTGCCTGGAGTGTACTCACTAGCGGGGTCGGGGAGCAGTTCTTC.

This chain connects TRBV4-3 to TRBJ1-3, with TRBD1 identical over 7 bases. This CDR3 region has 17 residues. V shed 2 bases and J 0 bases; nucleotides not matched to a gene: 7. Per the germline V gene, CDR1 is LGHNA and CDR2 is YSLEER. CDR3 in DNA: TGCGCCAGCAGCCAAAGTACAGGGGCCGGCTCTGGAAACACCATATATTTT. Protein: CASSQSTGAGSGNTIYF.

The chain couples TRBV19 to TRBJ1-6; 8 bases match TRBD1. Germline assignment: CDR1 LNHDA and CDR2 SQIVND (reference sequence). Unmatched junction bases numbered 4, after V lost 9 bases and J lost 3 bases. The CDR3 extends over 14 amino acids. As DNA, the CDR3 is TGTGCCAGCAAACAGGGGGACTATAATTCACCCCTCCACTTT. Amino acids: CASKQGDYNSPLHF.

The chain joins TRBV29-1 to TRBJ2-1, with TRBD2 as a possible D gene (6 bases). The CDR3 runs to 10 residues. Trimming removed 7 bases from V and 6 bases from J, with 7 bases in between. Germline CDR1 is SQVTM and CDR2 is ANQGSEA. CDR3 sequence reads: CSGSGNEQFF. CDR3 coding DNA: TGCAGCGGTAGCGGCAATGAGCAGTTCTTC.

The chain links TRBV19 to TRBJ2-5; 8 bases match TRBD2. This CDR3 contains 14 residues. The germline V gene encodes CDR1 LNHDA and CDR2 SQIVND (reference sequence). The V segment lost 5 bases and the J segment 2 bases; nucleotides outside the gene matches: 4. The CDR3 nucleotides read TGTGCCAGTAGTGCGGCTAGCGGGCAAGAGACCCAGTACTTC. Residues: CASSAASGQETQYF.

The chain employs TRBV7-2 and TRBJ2-5; no firm D call. The CDR3 spans 12 residues. The germline gives CDR1 SGHTA, CDR2 FQGNSA. Deletions cut 4 bases from V and 7 bases from J, with 10 bases between. The CDR3 bases are TGTGCCAGCAGCTCCGACCGGAGGACCCAGTACTTC. As protein: CASSSDRRTQYF.